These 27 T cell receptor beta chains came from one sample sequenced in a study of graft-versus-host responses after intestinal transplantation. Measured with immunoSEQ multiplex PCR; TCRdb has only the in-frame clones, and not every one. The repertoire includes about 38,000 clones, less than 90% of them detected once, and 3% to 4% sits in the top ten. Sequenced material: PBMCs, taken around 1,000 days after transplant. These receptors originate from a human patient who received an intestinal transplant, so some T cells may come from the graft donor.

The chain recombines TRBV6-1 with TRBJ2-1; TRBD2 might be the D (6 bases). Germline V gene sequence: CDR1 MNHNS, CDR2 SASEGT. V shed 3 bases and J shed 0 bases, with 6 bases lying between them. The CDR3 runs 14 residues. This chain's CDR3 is CASSDGSSYNEQFF. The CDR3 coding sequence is TGTGCCAGCAGTGACGGGAGCTCCTACAATGAGCAGTTCTTC.

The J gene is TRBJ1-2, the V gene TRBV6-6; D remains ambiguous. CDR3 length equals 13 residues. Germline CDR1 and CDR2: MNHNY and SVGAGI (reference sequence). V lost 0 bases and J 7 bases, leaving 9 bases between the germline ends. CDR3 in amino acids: CASSYSNFFGYTF. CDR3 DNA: TGTGCCAGCAGTTACTCGAATTTCTTTGGCTACACCTTC.

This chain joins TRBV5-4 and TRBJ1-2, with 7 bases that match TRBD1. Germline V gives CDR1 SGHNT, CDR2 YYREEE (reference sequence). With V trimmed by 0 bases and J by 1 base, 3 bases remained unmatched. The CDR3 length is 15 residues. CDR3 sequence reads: CASSLGDRDNYGYTF. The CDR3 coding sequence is TGTGCCAGCAGCTTGGGCGACAGGGATAACTATGGCTACACCTTC.

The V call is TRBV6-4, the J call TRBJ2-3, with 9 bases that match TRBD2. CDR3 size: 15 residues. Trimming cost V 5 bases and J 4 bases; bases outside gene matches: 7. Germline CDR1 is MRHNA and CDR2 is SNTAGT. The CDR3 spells CASSSSGGSSDTQYF. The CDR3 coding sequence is TGTGCCAGCAGTTCCAGCGGGGGGTCTTCAGATACGCAGTATTTT.

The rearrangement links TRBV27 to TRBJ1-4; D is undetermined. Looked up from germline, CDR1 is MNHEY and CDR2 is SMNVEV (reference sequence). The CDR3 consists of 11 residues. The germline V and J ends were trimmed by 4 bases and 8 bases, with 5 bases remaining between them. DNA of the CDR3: TGTGCCAGCAGTTCTGGGGAAAAACTGTTTTTT. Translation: CASSSGEKLFF.

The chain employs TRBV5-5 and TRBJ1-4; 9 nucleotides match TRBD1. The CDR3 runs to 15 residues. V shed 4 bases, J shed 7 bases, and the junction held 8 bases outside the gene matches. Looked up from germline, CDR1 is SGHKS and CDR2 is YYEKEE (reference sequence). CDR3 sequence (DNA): TGTGCCAGCAGCCCCTGGGGGGACAGGGCTGAAAAACTGTTTTTT. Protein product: CASSPWGDRAEKLFF.

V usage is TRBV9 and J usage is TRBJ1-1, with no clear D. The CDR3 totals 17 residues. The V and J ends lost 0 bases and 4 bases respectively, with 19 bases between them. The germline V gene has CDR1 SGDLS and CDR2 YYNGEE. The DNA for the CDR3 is TGTGCCAGCAGCGTAGATCCCCAGTCAGGTTTACTCACTGAAGCTTTCTTT. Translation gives CASSVDPQSGLLTEAFF.

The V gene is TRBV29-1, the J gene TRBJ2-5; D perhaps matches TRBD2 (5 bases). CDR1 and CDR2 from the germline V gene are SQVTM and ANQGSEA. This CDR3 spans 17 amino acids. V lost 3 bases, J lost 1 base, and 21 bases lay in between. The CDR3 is CSVEGPVRREPQETQYF. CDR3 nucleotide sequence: TGCAGCGTTGAGGGTCCAGTTCGTCGGGAACCCCAAGAGACCCAGTACTTC.

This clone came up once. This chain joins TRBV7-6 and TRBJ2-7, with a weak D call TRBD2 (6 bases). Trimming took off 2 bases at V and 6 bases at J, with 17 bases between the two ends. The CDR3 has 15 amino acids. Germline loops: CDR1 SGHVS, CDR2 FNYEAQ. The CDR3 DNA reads TGTGCCAGCAGCTTAAAGAGACCCGGGGAGGCCGAGCAGTACTTC. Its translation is CASSLKRPGEAEQYF. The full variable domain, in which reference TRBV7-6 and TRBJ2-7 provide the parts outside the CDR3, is GAGVSQSPRYKVTKRGQDVALRCDPISGHVSLYWYRQALGQGPEFLTYFNYEAQQDKSGLPNDRFSAERPEGSISTLTIQRTEQRDSAMYRCASSLKRPGEAEQYFGPGTRLTVT.

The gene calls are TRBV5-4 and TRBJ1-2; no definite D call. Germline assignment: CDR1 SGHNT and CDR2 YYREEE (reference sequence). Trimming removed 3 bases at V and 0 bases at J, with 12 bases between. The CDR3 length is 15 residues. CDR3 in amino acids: CASSYSGRANYGYTF. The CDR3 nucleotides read TGTGCCAGCAGCTACTCAGGACGAGCTAACTATGGCTACACCTTC.

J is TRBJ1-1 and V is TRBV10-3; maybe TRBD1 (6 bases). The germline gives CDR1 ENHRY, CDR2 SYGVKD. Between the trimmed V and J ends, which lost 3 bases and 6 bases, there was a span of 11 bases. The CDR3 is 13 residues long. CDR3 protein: CAISDYRDPEAFF. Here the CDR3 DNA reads TGTGCCATCAGTGATTACAGGGACCCTGAAGCTTTCTTT.

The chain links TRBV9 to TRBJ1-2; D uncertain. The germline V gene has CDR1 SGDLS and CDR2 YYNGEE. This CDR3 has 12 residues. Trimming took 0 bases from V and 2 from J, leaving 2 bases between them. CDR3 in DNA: TGTGCCAGCAGCGTAGACAACTATGGCTACACCTTC. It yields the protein CASSVDNYGYTF. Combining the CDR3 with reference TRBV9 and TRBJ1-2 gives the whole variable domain DSGVTQTPKHLITATGQRVTLRCSPRSGDLSVYWYQQSLDQGLQFLIQYYNGEERAKGNILERFSAQQFPDLHSELNLSSLELGDSALYFCASSVDNYGYTFGSGTRLTVV.

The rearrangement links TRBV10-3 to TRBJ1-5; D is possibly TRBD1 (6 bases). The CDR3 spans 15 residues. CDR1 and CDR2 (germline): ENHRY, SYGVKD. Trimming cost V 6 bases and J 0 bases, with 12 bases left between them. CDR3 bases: TGTGCCATCAGGGAAGGGGGAGATAGCAATCAGCCCCAGCATTTT. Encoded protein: CAIREGGDSNQPQHF.

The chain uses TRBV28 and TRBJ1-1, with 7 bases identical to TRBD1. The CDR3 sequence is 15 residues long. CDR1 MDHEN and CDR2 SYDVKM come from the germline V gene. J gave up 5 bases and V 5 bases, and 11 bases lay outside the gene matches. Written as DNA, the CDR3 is TGTGCCAGCAGTCCCTTGGGGACAGTTGATACTGAAGCTTTCTTT. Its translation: CASSPLGTVDTEAFF.

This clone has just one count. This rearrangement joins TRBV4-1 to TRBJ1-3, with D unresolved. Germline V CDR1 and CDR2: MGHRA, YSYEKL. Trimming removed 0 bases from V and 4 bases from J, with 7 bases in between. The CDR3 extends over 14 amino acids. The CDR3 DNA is TGCGCCAGCAGCCAAGATCCAATGGGAAACACCATATATTTT. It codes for CASSQDPMGNTIYF.

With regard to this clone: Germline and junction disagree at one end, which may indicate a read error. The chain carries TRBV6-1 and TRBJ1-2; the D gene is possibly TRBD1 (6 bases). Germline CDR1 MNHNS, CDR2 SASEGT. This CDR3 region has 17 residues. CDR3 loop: CAISEPGPGGGPNGYTF. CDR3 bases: TGTGCCATCAGTGAGCCAGGCCCCGGGGGGGGCCCCAATGGCTACACCTTC.

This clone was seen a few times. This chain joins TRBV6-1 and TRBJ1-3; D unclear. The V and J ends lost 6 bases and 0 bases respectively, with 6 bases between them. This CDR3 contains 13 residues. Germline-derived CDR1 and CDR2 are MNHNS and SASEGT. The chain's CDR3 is CASRSTSGNTIYF. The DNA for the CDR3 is TGTGCCAGCAGGAGCACCTCTGGAAACACCATATATTTT.

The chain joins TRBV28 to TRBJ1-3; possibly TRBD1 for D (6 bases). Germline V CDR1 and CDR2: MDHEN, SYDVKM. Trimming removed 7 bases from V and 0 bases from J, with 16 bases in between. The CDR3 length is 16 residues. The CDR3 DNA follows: TGTGCCAGCACCCTAGGGGACAAGATCTCTGGAAACACCATATATTTT. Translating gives CASTLGDKISGNTIYF.

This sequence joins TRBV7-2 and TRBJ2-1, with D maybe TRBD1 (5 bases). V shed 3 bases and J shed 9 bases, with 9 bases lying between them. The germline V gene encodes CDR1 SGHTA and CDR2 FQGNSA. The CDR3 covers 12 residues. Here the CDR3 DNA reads TGTGCCAGCAGCTTCAGGGTCGGTGAGCAGTTCTTC. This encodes CASSFRVGEQFF.

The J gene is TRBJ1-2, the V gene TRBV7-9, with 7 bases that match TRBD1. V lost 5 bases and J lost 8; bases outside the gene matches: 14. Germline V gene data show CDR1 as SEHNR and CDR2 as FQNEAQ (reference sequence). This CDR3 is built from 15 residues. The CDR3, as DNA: TGTGCCAGCAGCCCATTCGCAGGGGGGAGCGAGGGCTACACCTTC. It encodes CASSPFAGGSEGYTF.

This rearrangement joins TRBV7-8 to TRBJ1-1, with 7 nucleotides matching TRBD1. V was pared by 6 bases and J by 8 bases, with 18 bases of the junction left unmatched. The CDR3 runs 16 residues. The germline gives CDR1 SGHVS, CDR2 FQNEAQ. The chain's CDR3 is CASSSGEGATVHEAFF. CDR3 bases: TGTGCCAGCAGTTCTGGGGAGGGGGCGACGGTCCACGAAGCTTTCTTT.

CDR3 amino acids: CASSQREGNTGELFF. In DNA, the CDR3 is TGCGCCAGCAGCCAGCGGGAGGGCAACACCGGGGAGCTGTTTTTT. The genes are TRBV4-1 and TRBJ2-2, with 9 bases aligning to TRBD2. Germline V gene data show CDR1 as MGHRA and CDR2 as YSYEKL. V lost 3 bases to trimming and J lost 2 bases; unmatched junction nucleotides: 1. The CDR3 runs to 15 residues.

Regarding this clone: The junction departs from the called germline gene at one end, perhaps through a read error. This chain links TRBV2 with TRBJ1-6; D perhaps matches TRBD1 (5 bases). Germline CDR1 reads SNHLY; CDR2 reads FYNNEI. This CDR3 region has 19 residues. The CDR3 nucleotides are TGTGCCAGCTGTGACCAATTTGGTCGGGGGAGCTCCTATAATTCACCCCTCCACTTT. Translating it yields CASCDQFGRGSSYNSPLHF.

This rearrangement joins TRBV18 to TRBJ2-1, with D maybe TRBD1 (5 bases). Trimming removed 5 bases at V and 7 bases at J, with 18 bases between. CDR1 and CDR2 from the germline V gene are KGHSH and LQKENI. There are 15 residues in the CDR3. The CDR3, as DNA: TGTGCCAGCTCATCCCTAACGACAGATCGGAATGAGCAGTTCTTC. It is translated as CASSSLTTDRNEQFF.

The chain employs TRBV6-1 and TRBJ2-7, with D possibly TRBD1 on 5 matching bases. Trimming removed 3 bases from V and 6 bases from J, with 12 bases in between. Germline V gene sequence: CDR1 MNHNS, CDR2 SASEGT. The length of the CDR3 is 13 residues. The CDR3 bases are TGTGCCAGCAGTGATTCAGGGTCGGGCGAGCAGTACTTC. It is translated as CASSDSGSGEQYF.

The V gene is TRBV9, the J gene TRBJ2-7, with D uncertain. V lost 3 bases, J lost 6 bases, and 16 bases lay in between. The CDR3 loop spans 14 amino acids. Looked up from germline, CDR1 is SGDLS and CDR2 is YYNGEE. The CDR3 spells CASSGQRSGLEQYF. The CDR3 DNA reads TGTGCCAGCAGCGGTCAAAGGAGTGGGCTCGAGCAGTACTTC.

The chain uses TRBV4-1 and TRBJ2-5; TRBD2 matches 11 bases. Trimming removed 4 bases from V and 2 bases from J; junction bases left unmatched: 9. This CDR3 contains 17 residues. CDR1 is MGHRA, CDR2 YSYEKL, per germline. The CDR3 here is CASSLLFSGGGQETQYF. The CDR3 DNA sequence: TGCGCCAGCAGCCTCCTCTTTAGCGGGGGGGGGCAAGAGACCCAGTACTTC.